Given below is one T cell receptor beta chain in context. The antigen is unknown. A single record per CDR3 protein comes from TCRdb applying MiXCR to the RT-PCR reads. The repertoire holds some 640,000 distinct CDR3 sequences, with about 14% as singletons. These data come from a study of response to subunit inactivated influenza vaccine. J lost 5 bases, V lost 5 bases, and 10 bases had no gene match. The germline gives CDR1 DFQATT, CDR2 SNEGSKA (reference sequence). CDR3 length: 15 residues. General observations from the study: With each seasonal influenza vaccination, the authors suggested, few new T cells are recruited.

Source: PBMCs from blood, taken 14 to 15 days before vaccination. V is TRBV20-1 and J is TRBJ2-1, with 9 bases lining up with TRBD2. This sequence was found in a man in his fifties who received an inactivated influenza vaccine. The CDR3 spells CSAPPAGGPDNEQFF. DNA for the CDR3: TGCAGTGCTCCCCCGGCGGGAGGGCCGGACAATGAGCAGTTCTTC.